These 10 T cell receptor beta chains came from one sample sequenced in a study of blood T cells in healthy people across ages. Next came a second PCR, run for about 7 to 12 cycles, which used a sample-barcoded 5' primer along with a J-beta primer mix. In TCRdb, the 5' RACE reads were re-called with MiXCR into one record per CDR3 protein. This sample has about 1.4 million distinct CDR3 sequences, with roughly 59% found just once. The sample taken for sequencing was blood. The source of these receptors is a man between 18 and 29 years old in good health.

This sequence joins TRBV6-2 or TRBV6-3 and TRBJ2-5, with TRBD1 identical over 8 bases. Per germline, CDR1 MNHEY and CDR2 SVGEGT. The CDR3 has 11 residues. Unmatched junction bases numbered 4, after V lost 5 bases and J lost 11 bases. For the CDR3, the DNA is TGTGCCAGCAGTGGGACAGGTTCGCAGTACTTC. This gives the protein CASSGTGSQYF.

This clonotype turned up a few times. The chain has TRBV28 and TRBJ2-3; the match to TRBD2 covers 9 bases. This CDR3 contains 17 residues. The germline gives CDR1 MDHEN, CDR2 SYDVKM. V was pared by 3 bases and J by 3 bases, with 10 bases of the junction left unmatched. Written as DNA, the CDR3 is TGTGCCAGCAGTTTTCCTATACTGACTAGCGGAACAGATACGCAGTATTTT. This translates into CASSFPILTSGTDTQYF.

Many counts were recorded for this clonotype. The rearrangement links TRBV20-1 to TRBJ2-3; D could derive from TRBD1 or TRBD2 (5 bases each). Germline-derived CDR1 and CDR2 are DFQATT and SNEGSKA (reference sequence). V lost 3 bases and J 6 bases, leaving 16 bases between the germline ends. The CDR3 is 14 residues long. As DNA, the CDR3 is TGCAGTGCTAGTCTCGGGGCCCAACGGGATACGCAGTATTTT. Translated, it gives CSASLGAQRDTQYF.

The CDR3 bases are TGCGCCAGCAGCCAAGAAAACGGGGGGCCAGATACGCAGTATTTT. Residues: CASSQENGGPDTQYF. V gene TRBV4-3 combines with J gene TRBJ2-3; D may be TRBD2 (7 bases). Germline V gene data show CDR1 as LGHNA and CDR2 as YSLEER. The CDR3 sequence is 15 residues long. The V and J ends lost 0 bases and 4 bases respectively, with 11 bases between them.

The chain employs TRBV9 and TRBJ1-4, with 7 bases that match TRBD1. The CDR3 runs to 15 residues. The ends lost 4 bases at V and 5 bases at J; junction bases unmatched: 8. The germline V gene encodes CDR1 SGDLS and CDR2 YYNGEE. CDR3 DNA sequence: TGTGCCAGCAGCCTTAGGACAGGACAAAATGAAAAACTGTTTTTT. As protein: CASSLRTGQNEKLFF.

The rearrangement joins TRBV4-2 to TRBJ2-5; possible D gene TRBD2, 5 bases. Germline V gene data show CDR1 as LGHNA and CDR2 as YNFKEQ. The CDR3 spans 13 residues. V was shortened by 6 bases and J by 11 bases, with 19 bases between the two germline ends. CDR3 in amino acids: CASRETSFYEQYF. The CDR3 region has the DNA TGTGCCAGCAGGGAAACTAGTTTCTATGAGCAGTACTTC.

The chain links TRBV29-1 to TRBJ2-7; tentatively, D is TRBD1 (5 bases). V was shortened by 4 bases and J by 2 bases, with 15 bases between the two germline ends. Germline assignment: CDR1 SQVTM and CDR2 ANQGSEA. This CDR3 has 14 amino acids. CDR3 amino acids: CSVAPPDKPYEQYF. The CDR3 DNA reads as TGCAGCGTTGCACCCCCGGACAAGCCCTACGAGCAGTACTTC.

The chain employs TRBV6-5 and TRBJ2-7; 7 bases line up with TRBD1. J lost 5 bases, V lost 8 bases, and 9 bases had no gene match. The CDR3 is 13 residues long. From germline, CDR1 is MNHEY and CDR2 SVGAGI. The CDR3 region is CASVGQAPHEQYF. The CDR3 DNA reads as TGTGCCAGCGTCGGACAGGCTCCCCACGAGCAGTACTTC.

This clonotype was observed a handful of times. The chain recombines TRBV5-6 with TRBJ2-3; D remains ambiguous. Germline V gives CDR1 SGHDT, CDR2 YYEEEE. V lost 3 bases and J lost 0, with 5 bases in between. The CDR3 spans 13 residues. The CDR3: CASSWASTDTQYF. CDR3 nucleotide sequence: TGTGCCAGCAGCTGGGCTAGCACAGATACGCAGTATTTT. The variable domain in full, completed from reference TRBV5-6 and TRBJ2-3, reads DAGVTQSPTHLIKTRGQQVTLRCSPKSGHDTVSWYQQALGQGPQFIFQYYEEEERQRGNFPDRFSGHQFPNYSSELNVNALLLGDSALYLCASSWASTDTQYFGPGTRLTVL.

This chain links TRBV29-1 with TRBJ1-1; no definite D call. The length of the CDR3 is 12 residues. Deletions cut 3 bases from V and 8 bases from J, with 13 bases between. The germline V gene has CDR1 SQVTM and CDR2 ANQGSEA. Here the CDR3 DNA reads TGCAGCGTTGAGGCCGATCGACCCGAAGCTTTCTTT. The encoded protein is CSVEADRPEAFF.